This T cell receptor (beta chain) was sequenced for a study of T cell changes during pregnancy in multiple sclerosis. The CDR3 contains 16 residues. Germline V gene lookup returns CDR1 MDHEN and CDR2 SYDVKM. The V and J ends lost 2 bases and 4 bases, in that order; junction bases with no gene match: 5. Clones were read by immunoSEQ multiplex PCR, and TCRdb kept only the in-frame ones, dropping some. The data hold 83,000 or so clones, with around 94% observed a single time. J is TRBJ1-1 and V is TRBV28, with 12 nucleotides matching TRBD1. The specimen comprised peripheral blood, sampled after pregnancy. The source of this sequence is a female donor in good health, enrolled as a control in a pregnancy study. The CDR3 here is CASSLGTGGVSTEAFF. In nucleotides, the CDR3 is TGTGCCAGCAGTTTAGGGACAGGGGGCGTGAGCACTGAAGCTTTCTTT.